This TCR beta chain came from a study of OX40 agonist ivuxolimab in advanced cancers. Study-wide background: Ivuxolimab is a fully human IgG2 antibody that activates OX40 (CD134).

Details on this clone: The antigen is undetermined.

TCRdb's copy holds only in-frame clones and misses some; the assay was immunoSEQ multiplex PCR. The data hold 60,000 to 70,000 clones, with about 91% observed a single time. Study-level points and caveats: At 0.1-3.0 mg/kg, partial responders had clonal expansion among the lowest observed. The average count of expanded clones was higher among CD8+ T cells than among CD4+. Clonal expansion by week 6 occurred in CD4+ and CD8+ blood T cells (at 0.1 to 3.0 mg/kg).

The CDR3 is made up of 12 amino acids. V dropped 4 bases and J dropped 3; count of bases not matched to a gene: 0. Looked up from germline, CDR1 is MNHEY and CDR2 is SMNVEV (reference sequence). This TCR came from an adult with an advanced solid tumor such as melanoma, head and neck, liver or kidney cancer. Sequencing was performed on CD4+ or CD8+ T cells sorted from blood, taken in a trial of the OX40 agonist ivuxolimab. The V gene is TRBV27, the J gene TRBJ2-7; 7 bases fit TRBD2. The CDR3 loop is CASSSSGYEQYF. The CDR3 coding sequence is TGTGCCAGCAGTTCTAGCGGCTACGAGCAGTACTTC.